The TCR beta chain under discussion was sequenced for a study of cytomegalovirus exposure and HLA in healthy donors. The germline V gene has CDR1 ENHRY and CDR2 SYGVKD. Trimming took 6 bases from V and 1 from J; bases not matched to a gene: 7. The CDR3 sequence is 15 residues long. The PCR ran on 60 Vbeta and 13 Jbeta primers. Some clones are missing from TCRdb's copy, which holds only in-frame ones; the method was immunoSEQ multiplex PCR. This sample contains roughly 75,000 clones. The genes are TRBV10-3 and TRBJ1-1; 8 nucleotides agree with TRBD1. Sequenced sample: PBMCs. The TCR comes from a boy younger than 18 in good health and CMV-seronegative. The CDR3 DNA sequence: TGTGCCATCAGACAGGGGGACTTAGGGAACACTGAAGCTTTCTTT. As protein: CAIRQGDLGNTEAFF.